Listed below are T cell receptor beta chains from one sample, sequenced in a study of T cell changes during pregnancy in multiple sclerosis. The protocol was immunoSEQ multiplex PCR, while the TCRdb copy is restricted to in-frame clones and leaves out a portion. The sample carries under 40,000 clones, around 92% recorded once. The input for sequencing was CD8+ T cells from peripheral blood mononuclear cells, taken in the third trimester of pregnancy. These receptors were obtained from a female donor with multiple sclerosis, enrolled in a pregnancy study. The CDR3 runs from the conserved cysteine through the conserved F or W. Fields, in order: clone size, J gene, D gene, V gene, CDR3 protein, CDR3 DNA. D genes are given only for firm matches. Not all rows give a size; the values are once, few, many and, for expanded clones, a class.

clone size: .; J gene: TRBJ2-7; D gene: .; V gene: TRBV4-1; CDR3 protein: CASSQDWSNYEQYF; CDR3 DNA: TGCGCCAGCAGCCAAGATTGGAGTAACTACGAGCAGTACTTC
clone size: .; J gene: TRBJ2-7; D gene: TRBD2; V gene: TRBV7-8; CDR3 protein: CASSFSGGRREEQYF; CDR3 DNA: TGTGCCAGCAGCTTTAGCGGGGGGCGCCGGGAGGAGCAGTACTTC
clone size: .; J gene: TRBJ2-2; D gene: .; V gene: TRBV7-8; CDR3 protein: CVLGGVNTGELFF; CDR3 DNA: TGTGTCCTGGGGGGAGTGAACACCGGGGAGCTGTTTTTT
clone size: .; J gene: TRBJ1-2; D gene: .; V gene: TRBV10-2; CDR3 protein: CASSARENIHGYTF; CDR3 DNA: TGCGCCAGCAGCGCCAGGGAAAATATCCATGGCTACACCTTC
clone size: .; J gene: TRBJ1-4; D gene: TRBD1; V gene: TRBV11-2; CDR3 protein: CASSFDRGPIKTNEKLFF; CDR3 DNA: TGTGCCAGCAGTTTCGACAGGGGACCTATTAAGACTAATGAAAAACTGTTTTTT
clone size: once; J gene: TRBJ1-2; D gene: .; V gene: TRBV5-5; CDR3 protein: CASSPWTDQRAGDGYTF; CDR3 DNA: TGTGCCAGCAGCCCGTGGACCGACCAAAGGGCGGGCGATGGCTACACCTTC
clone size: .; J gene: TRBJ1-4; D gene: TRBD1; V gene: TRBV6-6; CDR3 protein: CASSGTGQGEKLFF; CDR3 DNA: TGTGCCAGCAGTGGGACAGGGCAAGGTGAAAAACTGTTTTTT
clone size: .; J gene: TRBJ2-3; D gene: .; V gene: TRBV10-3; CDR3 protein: CAISDEDSFTDTQYF; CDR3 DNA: TGTGCCATCAGTGATGAGGACAGCTTCACAGATACGCAGTATTTT
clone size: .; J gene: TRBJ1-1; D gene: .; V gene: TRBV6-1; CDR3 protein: CASSPGESTEAFF; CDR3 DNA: TGTGCCAGCAGTCCAGGGGAGAGCACTGAAGCTTTCTTT
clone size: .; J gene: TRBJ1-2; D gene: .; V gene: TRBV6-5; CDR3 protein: CASSYGGTYGYTF; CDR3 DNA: TGTGCCAGCAGTTATGGGGGGACCTATGGCTACACCTTC
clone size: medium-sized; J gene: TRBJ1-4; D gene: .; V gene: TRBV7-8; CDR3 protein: CASQLKGEDNEKLFF; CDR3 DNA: TGTGCCAGCCAATTGAAGGGGGAAGATAATGAAAAACTGTTTTTT
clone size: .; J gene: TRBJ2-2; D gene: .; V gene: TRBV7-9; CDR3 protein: CASSLGSGTGELFF; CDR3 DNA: TGTGCCAGCAGCTTAGGGAGCGGCACCGGGGAGCTGTTTTTT
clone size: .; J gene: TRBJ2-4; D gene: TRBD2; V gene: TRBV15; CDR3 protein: CATSRDSGGAGIQYF; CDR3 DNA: TGTGCCACCAGTAGAGATAGCGGGGGGGCTGGCATTCAGTACTTC
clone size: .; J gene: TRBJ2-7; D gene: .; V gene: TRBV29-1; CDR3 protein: CSVEAPGTNYEQYF; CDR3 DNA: TGCAGCGTTGAAGCCCCCGGGACAAATTACGAGCAGTACTTC
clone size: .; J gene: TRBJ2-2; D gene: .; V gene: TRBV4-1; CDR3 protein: CASSQDNPTNTGELFF; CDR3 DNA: TGCGCCAGCAGCCAGGACAATCCGACGAACACCGGGGAGCTGTTTTTT
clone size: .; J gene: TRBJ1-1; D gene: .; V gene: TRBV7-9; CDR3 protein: CASSHQWDIRPEAFF; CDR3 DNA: TGTGCCAGCAGCCATCAATGGGACATCCGTCCTGAAGCTTTCTTT
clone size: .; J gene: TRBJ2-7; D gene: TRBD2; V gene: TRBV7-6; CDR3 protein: CASSLSSGVYEQYF; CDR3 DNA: TGTGCCAGCAGCTTATCCAGCGGGGTGTACGAGCAGTACTTC
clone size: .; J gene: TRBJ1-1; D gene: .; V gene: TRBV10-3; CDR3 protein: CAISESQGGTEAFF; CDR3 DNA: TGTGCCATCAGTGAGTCCCAGGGAGGCACTGAAGCTTTCTTT
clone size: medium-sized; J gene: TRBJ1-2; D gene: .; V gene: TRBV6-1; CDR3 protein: CASCRETSNYGYTF; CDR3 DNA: TGTGCCAGCTGCCGGGAAACCTCTAACTATGGCTACACCTTC
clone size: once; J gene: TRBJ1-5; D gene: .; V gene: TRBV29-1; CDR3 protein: CSVVTSGGSNQPQHF; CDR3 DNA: TGCAGCGTTGTAACCTCGGGCGGGAGCAATCAGCCCCAGCATTTT
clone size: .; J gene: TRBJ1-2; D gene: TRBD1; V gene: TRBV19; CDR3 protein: CASSARDSPVVGYTF; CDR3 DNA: TGTGCCAGTAGTGCGAGGGACAGCCCCGTTGTGGGCTACACCTTC
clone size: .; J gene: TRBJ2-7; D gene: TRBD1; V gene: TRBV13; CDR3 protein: CASSPRTGDVAYEQYF; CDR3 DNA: TGTGCCAGCAGCCCCCGGACAGGAGACGTGGCCTACGAGCAGTACTTC
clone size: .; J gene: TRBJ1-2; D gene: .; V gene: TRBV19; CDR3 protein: CASSPSVGGLHYGYTF; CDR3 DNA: TGTGCCAGTAGTCCCTCGGTGGGAGGGCTCCACTATGGCTACACCTTC
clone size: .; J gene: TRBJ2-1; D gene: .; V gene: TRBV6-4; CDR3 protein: CASSPGTYNEQFF; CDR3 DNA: TGTGCCAGCAGTCCAGGGACTTACAATGAGCAGTTCTTC
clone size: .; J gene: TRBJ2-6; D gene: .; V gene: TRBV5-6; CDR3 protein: CASSLGADSGANVLTF; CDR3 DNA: TGTGCCAGCAGCTTAGGAGCGGACTCTGGGGCCAACGTCCTGACTTTC
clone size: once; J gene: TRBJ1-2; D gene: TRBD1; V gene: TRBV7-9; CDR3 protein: CASSAGTGNGYTF; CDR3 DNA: TGTGCCAGCAGCGCCGGGACAGGGAATGGCTACACCTTC
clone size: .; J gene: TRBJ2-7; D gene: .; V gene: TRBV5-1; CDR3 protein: CASSLDGASYEQYF; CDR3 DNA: TGCGCCAGCAGCTTGGATGGGGCGTCCTACGAGCAGTACTTC
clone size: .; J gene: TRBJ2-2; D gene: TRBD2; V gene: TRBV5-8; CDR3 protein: CANGLAGTNTGELFF; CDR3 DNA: TGTGCCAATGGACTAGCGGGAACGAACACCGGGGAGCTGTTTTTT
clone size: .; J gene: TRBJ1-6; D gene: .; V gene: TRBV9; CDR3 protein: CASSGDGLSSYNSPLHF; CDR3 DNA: TGTGCCAGCAGCGGAGACGGACTTTCCTCCTATAATTCACCCCTCCACTTT
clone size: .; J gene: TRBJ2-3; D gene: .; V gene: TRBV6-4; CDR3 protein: CASSIGETDTQYF; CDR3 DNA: TGTGCCAGCAGTATCGGAGAGACAGATACGCAGTATTTT
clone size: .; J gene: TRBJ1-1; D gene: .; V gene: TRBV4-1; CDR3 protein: CASSQEAANTEAFF; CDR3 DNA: TGCGCCAGCAGCCAAGAGGCCGCGAACACTGAAGCTTTCTTT
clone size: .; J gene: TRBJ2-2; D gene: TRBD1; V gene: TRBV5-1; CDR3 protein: CASSLGQGAGELFF; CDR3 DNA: TGCGCCAGCAGCTTGGGACAGGGGGCCGGGGAGCTGTTTTTT
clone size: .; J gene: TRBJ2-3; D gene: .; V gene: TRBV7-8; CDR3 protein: CASSFQDTITDTQYF; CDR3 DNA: TGTGCCAGCAGCTTTCAGGACACCATCACAGATACGCAGTATTTT
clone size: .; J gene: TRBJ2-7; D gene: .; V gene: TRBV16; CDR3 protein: CASSQSKGQPLYEQYF; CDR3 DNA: TGTGCCAGCAGCCAATCGAAGGGGCAGCCCCTCTACGAGCAGTACTTC
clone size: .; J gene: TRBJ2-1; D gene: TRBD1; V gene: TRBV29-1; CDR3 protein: CSVRGTGGSGEQFF; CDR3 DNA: TGCAGCGTGAGGGGGACAGGGGGGAGTGGTGAGCAGTTCTTC
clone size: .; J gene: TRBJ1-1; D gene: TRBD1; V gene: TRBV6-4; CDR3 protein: CASSETGGAGTEAFF; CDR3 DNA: TGTGCCAGCAGTGAGACAGGGGGCGCGGGCACTGAAGCTTTCTTT
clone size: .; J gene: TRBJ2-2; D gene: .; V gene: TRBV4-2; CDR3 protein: CASSQGGDSGPNTGELFF; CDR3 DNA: TGTGCCAGCAGCCAAGGAGGTGATAGCGGACCTAACACCGGGGAGCTGTTTTTT
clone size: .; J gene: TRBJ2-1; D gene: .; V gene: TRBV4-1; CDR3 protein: CASSPTSAGSYNEQFF; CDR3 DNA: TGCGCCAGCAGCCCGACTAGTGCTGGCTCCTACAATGAGCAGTTCTTC
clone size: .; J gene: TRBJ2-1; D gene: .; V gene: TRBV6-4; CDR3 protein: CASSDSAGAYNEQFF; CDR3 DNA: TGTGCCAGCAGTGACTCGGCCGGGGCCTACAATGAGCAGTTCTTC
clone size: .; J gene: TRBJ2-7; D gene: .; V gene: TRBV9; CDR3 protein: CASSVEVNSGEQYF; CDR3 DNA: TGTGCCAGCAGCGTAGAAGTCAATTCGGGCGAGCAGTACTTC
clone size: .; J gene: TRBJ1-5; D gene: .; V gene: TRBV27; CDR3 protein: CASSFPRGEGNQPQHF; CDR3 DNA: TGTGCCAGCAGTTTCCCAAGGGGTGAGGGCAATCAGCCCCAGCATTTT
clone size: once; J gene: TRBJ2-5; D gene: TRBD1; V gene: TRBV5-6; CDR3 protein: CASSLIMDRGQVETQYF; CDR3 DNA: TGTGCCAGCAGCTTAATAATGGACAGGGGGCAGGTGGAGACCCAGTACTTC
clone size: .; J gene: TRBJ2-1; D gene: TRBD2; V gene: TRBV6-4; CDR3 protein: CASSKRGGESDEQFF; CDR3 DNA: TGTGCCAGCAGCAAGCGGGGGGGGGAATCGGATGAGCAGTTCTTC
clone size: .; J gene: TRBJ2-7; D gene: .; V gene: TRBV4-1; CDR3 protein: CASSQGPTYEQYF; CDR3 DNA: TGCGCCAGCAGCCAAGGTCCTACCTACGAGCAGTACTTC
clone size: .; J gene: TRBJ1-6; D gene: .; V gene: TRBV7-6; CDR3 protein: CASSAWPEDNSPLHF; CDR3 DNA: TGTGCCAGCAGCGCTTGGCCCGAGGATAATTCACCCCTCCACTTT
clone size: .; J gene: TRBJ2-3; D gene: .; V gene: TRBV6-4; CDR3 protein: CASSDSEGAGEDTQYF; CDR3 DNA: TGTGCCAGCAGTGACTCGGAGGGGGCCGGGGAAGATACGCAGTATTTT
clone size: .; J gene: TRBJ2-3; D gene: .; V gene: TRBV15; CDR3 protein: CATSFAPTITDTQYF; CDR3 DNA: TGTGCCACCAGCTTTGCCCCGACTATCACAGATACGCAGTATTTT
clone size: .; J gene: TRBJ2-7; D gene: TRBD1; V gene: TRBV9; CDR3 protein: CASSAWDSPTYEQYF; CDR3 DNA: TGTGCCAGCAGCGCCTGGGACAGTCCTACCTACGAGCAGTACTTC
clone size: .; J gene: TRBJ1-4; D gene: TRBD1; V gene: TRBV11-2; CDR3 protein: CASSPTGTGSEKLFF; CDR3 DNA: TGTGCCAGCAGCCCTACCGGGACAGGGAGTGAAAAACTGTTTTTT
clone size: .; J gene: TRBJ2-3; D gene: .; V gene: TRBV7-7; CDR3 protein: CARDTESPDTQYF; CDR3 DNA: TGTGCTAGGGACACGGAGTCTCCAGATACGCAGTATTTT
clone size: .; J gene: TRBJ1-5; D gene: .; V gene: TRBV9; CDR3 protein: CASSVSGGNQPQHF; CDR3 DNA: TGTGCCAGCAGCGTCTCGGGAGGCAATCAGCCCCAGCATTTT
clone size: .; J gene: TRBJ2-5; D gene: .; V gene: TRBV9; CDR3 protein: CASSVADSLPQYF; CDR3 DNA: TGTGCCAGCAGCGTAGCGGACTCCCTGCCCCAGTACTTC
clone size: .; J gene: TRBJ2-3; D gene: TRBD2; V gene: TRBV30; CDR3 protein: CAWSEDGGANTDTQYF; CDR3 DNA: TGTGCCTGGAGTGAGGACGGGGGGGCCAACACAGATACGCAGTATTTT
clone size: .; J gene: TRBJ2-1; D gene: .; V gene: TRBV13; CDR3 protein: CASSPQGGAYNEQFF; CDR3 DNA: TGTGCCAGCAGCCCCCAGGGGGGTGCCTACAATGAGCAGTTCTTC
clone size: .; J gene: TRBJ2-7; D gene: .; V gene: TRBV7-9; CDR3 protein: CASSYPELGYPGSYEQYF; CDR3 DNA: TGTGCCAGCAGCTACCCCGAGTTGGGCTACCCCGGCTCCTACGAGCAGTACTTC
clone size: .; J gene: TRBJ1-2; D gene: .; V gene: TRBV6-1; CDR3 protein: CASSEAVAYYGYTF; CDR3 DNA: TGTGCCAGCAGTGAAGCGGTAGCTTACTATGGCTACACCTTC